Listed here is a single TCR beta chain. Assay used: immunoSEQ multiplex PCR; TCRdb lists only in-frame clones, some missing. This table holds about 280,000 clones, 88% found once. This entry comes from a study of blood T cell repertoires in COVID-19. Study details: Both acute and convalescent COVID-19 samples were obtained from the United States, Italy and Spain. T cells, B-cell-depleted T cells, or PBMCs provided the cDNA or gDNA that served as material.

Per germline, CDR1 LGHNT and CDR2 FRNRAP. CDR3 length equals 14 residues. The V gene lost 1 base and the J gene lost 8 bases, with 11 bases spanning the gap. Sample: peripheral blood. The genes are TRBV12-5 and TRBJ1-4; D gene ambiguous. The sequence derives from a young man with active or convalescent COVID-19. The CDR3 here is CASGLAGVEEKLFF. DNA for the CDR3: TGTGCTAGTGGTTTGGCCGGGGTAGAAGAAAAACTGTTTTTT.